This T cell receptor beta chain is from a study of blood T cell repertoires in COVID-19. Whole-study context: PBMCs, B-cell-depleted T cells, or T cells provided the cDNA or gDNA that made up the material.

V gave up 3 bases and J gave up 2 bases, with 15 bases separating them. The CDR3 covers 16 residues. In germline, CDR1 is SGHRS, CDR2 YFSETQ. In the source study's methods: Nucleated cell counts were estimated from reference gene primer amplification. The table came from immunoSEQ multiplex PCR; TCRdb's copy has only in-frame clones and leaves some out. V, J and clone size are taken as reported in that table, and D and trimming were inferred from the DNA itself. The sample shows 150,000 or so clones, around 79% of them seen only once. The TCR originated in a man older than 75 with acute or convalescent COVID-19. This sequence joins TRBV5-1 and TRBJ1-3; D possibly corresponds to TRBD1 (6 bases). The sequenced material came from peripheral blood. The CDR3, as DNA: TGCGCCAGCAGCTGGGAACAGGGTGCCGCTGGAAACACCATATATTTT. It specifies CASSWEQGAAGNTIYF. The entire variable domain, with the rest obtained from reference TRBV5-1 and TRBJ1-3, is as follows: KAGVTQTPRYLIKTRGQQVTLSCSPISGHRSVSWYQQTPGQGLQFLFEYFSETQRNKGNFPGRFSGRQFSNSRSEMNVSTLELGDSALYLCASSWEQGAAGNTIYFGEGSWLTVV.